This TCR beta chain comes out of a study of shared clonotypes between healthy human individuals. Study at large: Each donor contributed plates that comprised three CD4 naive, three CD4 memory, two CD8 naive and one CD8 memory.

V lost 9 bases and J lost 4, with 13 bases in between. The CDR3 runs to 13 residues. CDR1 ENHRY and CDR2 SYGVKD come from the germline V gene. Sorted-subset replicate PCR reactions contained 150 to 200 ng DNA, corresponding to approximately 30,000 T cell genomes. Produced via immunoSEQ multiplex PCR; TCRdb's table is partial and in-frame only. The profile covers some 2 million clones, with around 95% appearing a single time and 0.13% taken by the ten largest. Study-level findings and limits: Generation probability values for non-shared clonotypes were lower than those for clonotypes shared by all four donors.

On this clone: Antigen: not known.

The chain couples TRBV10-3 to TRBJ1-5, with D possibly matching TRBD1 (6 bases). The TCR was taken from a young man in good health. Source material: naive CD4+ T cells sorted from blood. Subset given: CD45RA+ positively selected. In DNA form, the CDR3 reads TGTGCCATTGCCGGGACACCAAATCAGCCCCAGCATTTT. Its protein is CAIAGTPNQPQHF.